This entry describes one TCR beta chain. This sample stems from a study of blood T cell repertoires in COVID-19. Across the whole study: There were acute and convalescent COVID-19 samples, and they came from the United States, Italy and Spain. Sources were T cells, B-cell-depleted T cells, or PBMCs; the material itself was cDNA or gDNA.

Authors' data handling: Estimation of nucleated cell counts was performed using reference gene primer amplification. This table comes from immunoSEQ multiplex PCR, and its TCRdb copy is limited to in-frame clones, with some not included. V and J calls and clone size are copied from that table; D and trimming were computed from the DNA. The table has over 150,000 clones, 84% seen once. The V and J ends lost 0 bases and 2 bases respectively, with 10 bases between them. In germline, CDR1 is KGHSH, CDR2 LQKENI. This CDR3 is 15 amino acids long. This chain links TRBV18 with TRBJ1-1; D is ambiguous. The sequencing sample was made of peripheral blood. The sequence was collected from a man aged 65 to 85 with active or convalescent COVID-19. CDR3 nucleotides: TGTGCCAGCTCACCACCCCCCCCAGTTAACACTGAAGCTTTCTTT. Amino acids: CASSPPPPVNTEAFF.